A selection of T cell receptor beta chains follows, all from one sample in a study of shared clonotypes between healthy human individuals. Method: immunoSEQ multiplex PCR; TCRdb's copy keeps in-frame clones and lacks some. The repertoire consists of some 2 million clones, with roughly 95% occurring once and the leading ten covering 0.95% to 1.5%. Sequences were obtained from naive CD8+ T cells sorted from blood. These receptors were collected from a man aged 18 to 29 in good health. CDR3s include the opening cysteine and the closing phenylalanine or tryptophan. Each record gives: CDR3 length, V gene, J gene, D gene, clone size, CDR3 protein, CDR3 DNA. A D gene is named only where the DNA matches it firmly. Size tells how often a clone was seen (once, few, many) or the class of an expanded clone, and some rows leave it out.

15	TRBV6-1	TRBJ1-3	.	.	CASSEGSMAGNTIYF	TGTGCCAGCAGTGAAGGCAGTATGGCCGGAAACACCATATATTTT
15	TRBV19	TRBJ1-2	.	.	CASSPSNRGNHGYTF	TGTGCCAGTAGTCCTTCGAACCGAGGGAACCATGGCTACACCTTC
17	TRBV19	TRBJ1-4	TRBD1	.	CASSPAGTALGREKLFF	TGTGCCAGTAGTCCCGCCGGGACAGCCCTGGGGCGTGAAAAACTGTTTTTT
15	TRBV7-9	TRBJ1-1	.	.	CASSLVSKENTEAFF	TGTGCCAGCAGCTTAGTGAGTAAGGAGAACACTGAAGCTTTCTTT
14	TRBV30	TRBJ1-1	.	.	CAWSVLGMNTEAFF	TGTGCCTGGAGTGTATTAGGAATGAACACTGAAGCTTTCTTT
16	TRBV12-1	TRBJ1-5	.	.	CASSPLTGSGNQPQHF	TGTGCCAGCAGCCCCTTGACAGGCTCCGGCAATCAGCCCCAGCATTTT
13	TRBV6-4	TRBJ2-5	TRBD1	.	CASSQGQVETQYF	TGTGCCAGCAGCCAGGGACAGGTGGAGACCCAGTACTTC
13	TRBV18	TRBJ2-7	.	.	CASSEDSGDEQYF	TGTGCCAGCTCTGAAGACAGTGGGGACGAGCAGTACTTC
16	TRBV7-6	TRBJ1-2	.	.	CASSPHRGDVDYGYTF	TGTGCCAGCAGCCCACACCGGGGGGATGTGGACTATGGCTACACCTTC
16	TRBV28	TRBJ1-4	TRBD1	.	CASSSSGDRVDEKLFF	TGTGCCAGCAGTTCGTCGGGGGACAGGGTTGACGAAAAACTGTTTTTT
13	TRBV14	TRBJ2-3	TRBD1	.	CASSLGQANTQYF	TGTGCCAGCAGCTTAGGACAGGCTAATACGCAGTATTTT
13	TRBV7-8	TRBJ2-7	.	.	CASSLPGAGEQYF	TGTGCCAGCAGCTTACCGGGGGCGGGAGAGCAGTACTTC
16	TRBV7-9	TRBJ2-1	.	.	CASSLPAESSYNEQFF	TGTGCCAGCAGCTTACCCGCGGAGAGCTCCTACAATGAGCAGTTCTTC
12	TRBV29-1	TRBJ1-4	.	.	CSVRVTNEKLFF	TGCAGCGTTAGAGTAACTAATGAAAAACTGTTTTTT
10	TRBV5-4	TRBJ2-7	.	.	CATQAGEQYF	TGTGCCACCCAGGCGGGAGAGCAGTACTTC
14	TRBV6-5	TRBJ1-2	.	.	CASSPGGENYGYTF	TGTGCCAGCAGTCCCGGGGGCGAGAACTATGGCTACACCTTC
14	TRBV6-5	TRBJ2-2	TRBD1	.	CASSPGTVAGELFF	TGTGCCAGCAGCCCCGGGACAGTGGCCGGGGAGCTGTTTTTT
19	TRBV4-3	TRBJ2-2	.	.	CASSQDVWGQLTNTGELFF	TGCGCCAGCAGCCAAGATGTTTGGGGGCAGCTCACGAACACCGGGGAGCTGTTTTTT
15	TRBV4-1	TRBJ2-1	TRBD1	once	CASSQPGTGDNEQFF	TGCGCCAGCAGCCAACCCGGGACAGGGGACAATGAGCAGTTCTTC
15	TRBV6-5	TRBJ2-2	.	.	CASSYSNTGPGELFF	TGTGCCAGCAGTTACTCGAATACAGGCCCCGGGGAGCTGTTTTTT
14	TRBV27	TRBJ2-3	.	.	CASSKNRDSDTQYF	TGTGCCAGCAGTAAAAACAGGGATTCAGATACGCAGTATTTT
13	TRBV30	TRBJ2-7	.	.	CAWSVGGSVEQYF	TGTGCCTGGAGTGTAGGTGGTAGCGTTGAGCAGTACTTC
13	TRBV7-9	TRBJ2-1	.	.	CASRETSYNEQFF	TGTGCCAGCAGGGAGACCTCCTACAATGAGCAGTTCTTC
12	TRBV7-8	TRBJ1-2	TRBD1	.	CASSPTGSGYTF	TGTGCCAGCAGCCCGACAGGGTCTGGCTACACCTTC
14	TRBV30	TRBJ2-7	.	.	CAWSVGVGSYEQYF	TGTGCCTGGAGTGTCGGAGTGGGTTCCTACGAGCAGTACTTC
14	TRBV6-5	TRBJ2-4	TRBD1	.	CASRTTGEADIQYF	TGTGCCAGCAGGACGACAGGGGAAGCGGACATTCAGTACTTC
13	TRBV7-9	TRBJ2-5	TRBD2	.	CAESSGGQETQYF	TGTGCCGAATCTAGCGGGGGGCAAGAGACCCAGTACTTC
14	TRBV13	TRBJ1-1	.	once	CASSSLPGRTEAFF	TGTGCCAGCAGCAGTCTACCGGGCCGCACTGAAGCTTTCTTT
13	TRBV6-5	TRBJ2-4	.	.	CASQSRGWNIQYF	TGTGCCAGCCAAAGTCGGGGGTGGAACATTCAGTACTTC
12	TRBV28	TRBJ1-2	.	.	CASSSSNYGYTF	TGTGCCAGCAGCAGTTCTAACTATGGCTACACCTTC
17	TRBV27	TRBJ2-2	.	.	CASSLSTGNVGTGELFF	TGTGCCAGCAGTCTCTCGACGGGAAACGTGGGCACCGGGGAGCTGTTTTTT
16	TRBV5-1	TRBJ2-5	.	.	CASSLAEKEHSETQYF	TGCGCCAGCAGCTTGGCCGAGAAGGAACACTCGGAGACCCAGTACTTC
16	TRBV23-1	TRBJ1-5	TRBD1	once	CASSNDREFSNQPQHF	TGCGCCAGCAGTAACGACAGGGAATTTAGCAATCAGCCCCAGCATTTT
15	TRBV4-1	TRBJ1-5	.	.	CASSHGQTSNQPQHF	TGCGCCAGCAGCCACGGACAGACTAGCAATCAGCCCCAGCATTTT
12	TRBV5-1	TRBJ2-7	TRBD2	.	CASSRDYHEQYF	TGCGCCAGCAGCCGGGACTACCACGAGCAGTACTTC
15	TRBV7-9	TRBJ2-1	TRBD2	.	CASSGTSSSYNEQFF	TGTGCCAGCAGCGGGACTAGCAGCTCCTACAATGAGCAGTTCTTC
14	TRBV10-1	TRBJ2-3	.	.	CASSMTGRTDTQYF	TGCGCCAGCAGTATGACAGGGAGGACAGATACGCAGTATTTT
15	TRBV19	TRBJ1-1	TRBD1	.	CASSWDRGHSTEAFF	TGTGCCAGTAGTTGGGACAGGGGGCATTCCACTGAAGCTTTCTTT
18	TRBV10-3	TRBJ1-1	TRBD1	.	CAISDPDRVSFVNTEAFF	TGTGCCATCAGTGACCCCGACAGGGTAAGTTTCGTGAACACTGAAGCTTTCTTT
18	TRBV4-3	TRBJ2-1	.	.	CASSQDPGGPRLYNEQFF	TGCGCCAGCAGCCAAGACCCGGGCGGTCCTAGGTTATACAATGAGCAGTTCTTC
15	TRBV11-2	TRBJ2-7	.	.	CASSPLGTGRYEQYF	TGTGCCAGCAGCCCACTGGGGACGGGGCGCTACGAGCAGTACTTC
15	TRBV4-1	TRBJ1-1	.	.	CASSQTPVSVTEAFF	TGCGCCAGCAGCCAAACCCCCGTCAGTGTTACTGAAGCTTTCTTT
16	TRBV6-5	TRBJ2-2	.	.	CASSYSIGDNTGELFF	TGTGCCAGCAGTTACTCGATAGGGGACAACACCGGGGAGCTGTTTTTT
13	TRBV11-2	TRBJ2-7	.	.	CASSLVRVDEQYF	TGTGCCAGCAGCTTAGTCAGGGTTGACGAGCAGTACTTC
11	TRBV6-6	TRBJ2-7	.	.	CASGTGYEQYF	TGTGCCAGCGGGACGGGCTACGAGCAGTACTTC
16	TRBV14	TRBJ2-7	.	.	CASSLPPGVRRNEQYF	TGTGCCAGCAGCCTCCCCCCGGGTGTGAGACGGAACGAGCAGTACTTC
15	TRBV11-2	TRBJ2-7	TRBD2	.	CASSPNSSGDYEQYF	TGTGCCAGCAGTCCTAACTCTAGCGGAGACTACGAGCAGTACTTC
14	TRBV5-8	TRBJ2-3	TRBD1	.	CASSLTGGPDTQYF	TGTGCCAGCAGCTTAACAGGGGGCCCAGATACGCAGTATTTT
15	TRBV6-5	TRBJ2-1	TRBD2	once	CATGPVRGSGIEQFF	TGTGCCACCGGACCCGTACGGGGTAGCGGGATTGAGCAGTTCTTC
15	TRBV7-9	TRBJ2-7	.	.	CASSLGSVGWPEQYF	TGTGCCAGCAGCTTAGGCAGTGTCGGGTGGCCCGAGCAGTACTTC
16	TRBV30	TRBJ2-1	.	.	CAWKTPFDPSYNEQFF	TGTGCCTGGAAAACCCCTTTCGATCCTTCCTACAATGAGCAGTTCTTC
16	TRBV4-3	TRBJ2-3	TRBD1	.	CASPDRGPAQADTQYF	TGCGCCAGCCCGGACAGGGGGCCGGCACAGGCAGATACGCAGTATTTT
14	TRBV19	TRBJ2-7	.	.	CASSMGFSSYEQYF	TGTGCCAGTAGTATGGGGTTTTCCTCCTACGAGCAGTACTTC
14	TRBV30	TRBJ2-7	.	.	CAWSVGGLSYEQYF	TGTGCCTGGAGTGTTGGCGGACTCTCCTACGAGCAGTACTTC
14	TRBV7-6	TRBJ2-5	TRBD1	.	CASSLEGAGETQYF	TGTGCCAGCAGCTTAGAGGGGGCCGGAGAGACCCAGTACTTC
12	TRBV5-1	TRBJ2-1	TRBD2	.	CASSLAGLEQFF	TGCGCCAGCAGCTTAGCGGGGCTTGAGCAGTTCTTC
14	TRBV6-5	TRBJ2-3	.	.	CASSPSLDTDTQYF	TGTGCCAGCAGCCCATCCCTTGACACAGATACGCAGTATTTT